This T cell receptor (beta chain) was profiled in a study of CD8+CD57+ T cells in acquired aplastic anemia. Study in general: Recorded DNA amounts for sorted CD4+ and CD8+ cells had an average of approximately 3 ug. Broader study findings: In CD8+ cells, Simpson's diversity showed no significant difference between patients and controls. Patients and controls shared some 30 CD8+ CDR3 sequences, highly expressed in patients.

CD8+CD57+ cell expansion had been shown by flow cytometry in patients chosen for sequencing. Profiling that covered TCR beta VDJ and CDR3 relied on genomic DNA as its template. TCRdb redid the calling of the reads with MiXCR, one entry per CDR3 protein. The data show fewer than 200,000 distinct CDR3 sequences, more than 45% seen once. In the case of this clonotype: The target antigen is unknown. At one boundary the junction diverges from the germline segment, which might be a read error.

The material sequenced was sorted CD4+, CD8+, or CD8+CD57+ T cells (not recorded which) from PBMCs. This TCR was sampled from a human donor with aplastic anemia.

In DNA form, the CDR3 reads TGTGCTAGCAGCCCCGGACTAGCGGGAGGTCCATCTGGGGCCAACGTCCTGACTTTC. Its translation is CASSPGLAGGPSGANVLTF. The rearrangement uses TRBV7-7 and TRBJ2-6, with TRBD2 identical over 14 bases. The CDR3 extends over 19 amino acids. CDR1 SSHAT and CDR2 FNYEAQ come from the germline V gene (reference sequence).